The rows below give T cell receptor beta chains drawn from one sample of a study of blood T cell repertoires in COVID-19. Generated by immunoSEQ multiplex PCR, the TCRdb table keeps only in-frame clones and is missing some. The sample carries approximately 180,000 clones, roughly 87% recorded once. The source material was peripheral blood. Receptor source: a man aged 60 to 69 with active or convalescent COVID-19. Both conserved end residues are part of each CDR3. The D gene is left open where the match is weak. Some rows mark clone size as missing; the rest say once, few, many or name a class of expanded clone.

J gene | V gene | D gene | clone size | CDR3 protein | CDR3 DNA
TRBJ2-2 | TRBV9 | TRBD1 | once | CASSVDLWGVRTGTGELFF | TGTGCCAGCAGCGTAGATCTGTGGGGGGTCCGGACAGGGACCGGGGAGCTGTTTTTT
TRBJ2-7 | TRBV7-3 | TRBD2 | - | CASSLTSGGHYEQYF | TGTGCCAGCAGCTTAACTTCGGGGGGGCACTACGAGCAGTACTTC
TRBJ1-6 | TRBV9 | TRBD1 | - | CASSPIGTDNSPLHF | TGTGCCAGCAGCCCGATCGGGACAGATAATTCACCCCTCCACTTT
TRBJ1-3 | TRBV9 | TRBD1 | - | CASGTGTGNTIYF | TGTGCCAGCGGGACAGGCACTGGAAACACCATATATTTT
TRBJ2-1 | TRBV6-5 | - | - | CASRTGVGSYNEQFF | TGTGCCAGCAGGACGGGGGTCGGCTCCTACAATGAGCAGTTCTTC
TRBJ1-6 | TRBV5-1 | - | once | CASSLGREGNSPLHF | TGCGCCAGCAGCTTGGGCCGTGAGGGTAATTCACCCCTCCACTTT
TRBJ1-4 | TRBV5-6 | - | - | CASSFNGGRVTNEKLFF | TGTGCCAGCAGCTTTAACGGGGGAAGGGTAACTAATGAAAAACTGTTTTTT
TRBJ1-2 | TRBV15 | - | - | CATSRVVGGENGYTF | TGTGCCACCAGCAGAGTAGTAGGGGGGGAGAATGGCTACACCTTC
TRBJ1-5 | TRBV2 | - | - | CASSSEYQPQHF | TGTGCCAGCAGCAGTGAATATCAGCCCCAGCATTTT
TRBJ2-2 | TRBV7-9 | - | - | CASSLVTRAIWPNTGELFF | TGTGCCAGCAGCTTAGTCACGAGGGCCATATGGCCCAACACCGGGGAGCTGTTTTTT
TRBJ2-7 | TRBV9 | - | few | CASSASAGTSYEQYF | TGTGCCAGCAGCGCGTCTGCGGGGACCTCCTACGAGCAGTACTTC
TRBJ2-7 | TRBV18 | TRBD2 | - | CASSPLGGTSYEQYF | TGTGCCAGCTCCCCCCTCGGGGGGACCTCCTACGAGCAGTACTTC
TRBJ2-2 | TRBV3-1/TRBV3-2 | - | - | CASSLDSGELFF | TGTGCCAGCAGCCTGGACAGCGGGGAGCTGTTTTTT
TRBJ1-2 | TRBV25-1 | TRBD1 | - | CASSDREFSGYTF | TGTGCCAGCAGCGACAGGGAATTCTCTGGCTACACCTTC
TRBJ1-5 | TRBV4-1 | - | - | CASSRQTDGREPQHF | TGCGCCAGCAGCCGACAGACCGACGGAAGGGAACCCCAGCATTTT
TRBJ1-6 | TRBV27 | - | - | CASSQGNPGGSYNSPLHF | TGTGCCAGCAGCCAAGGAAACCCCGGGGGCTCCTATAATTCACCCCTCCACTTT
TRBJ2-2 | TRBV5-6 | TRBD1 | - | CASSRTGEGDTGELFF | TGTGCCAGCAGCAGGACAGGGGAAGGAGACACCGGGGAGCTGTTTTTT
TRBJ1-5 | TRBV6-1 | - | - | CASSEGLHRNQPQHF | TGTGCCAGCAGTGAAGGACTGCATAGAAATCAGCCCCAGCATTTT
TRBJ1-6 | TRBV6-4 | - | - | CASSRDFNSPLHF | TGTGCCAGCAGTCGGGACTTTAATTCACCCCTCCACTTT
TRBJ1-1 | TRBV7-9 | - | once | CASSLEGGRMNTEAFF | TGTGCCAGCAGCTTAGAGGGAGGCCGCATGAACACTGAAGCTTTCTTT
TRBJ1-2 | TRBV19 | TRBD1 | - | CASSIGQGSLNYGYTF | TGTGCCAGTAGTATCGGACAGGGGTCCCTGAACTATGGCTACACCTTC
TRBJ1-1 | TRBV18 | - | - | CASSPMGQTNTEAFF | TGTGCCAGCTCACCGATGGGACAAACGAACACTGAAGCTTTCTTT
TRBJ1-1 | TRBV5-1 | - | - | CASSLADRNTEAFF | TGCGCCAGCAGCTTGGCCGACAGGAACACTGAAGCTTTCTTT
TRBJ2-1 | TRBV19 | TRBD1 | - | CASSATGGSYNEQFF | TGTGCCAGTAGTGCGACAGGGGGATCCTACAATGAGCAGTTCTTC
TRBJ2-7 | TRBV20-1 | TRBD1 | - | CSARGQGITNF | TGCAGTGCTAGGGGACAGGGGATAACGAACTTC
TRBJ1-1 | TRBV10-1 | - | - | CASRATLDSEAFF | TGCGCCAGCAGAGCCACGTTGGACTCTGAAGCTTTCTTT